This T cell receptor beta chain was observed in a study of identical twins. Comment on this clonotype: The antigen is not known.

TCRdb recomputed calls from the 5' RACE reads with MiXCR, one row per CDR3 protein. Here the sample spans about 920,000 distinct CDR3 sequences, roughly an eighth being singletons. Study-level points and caveats: Excess low generation probability was seen in twin-shared out-of-frame alpha sequences. Twin pairs had excess sharing that was weaker in beta out-of-frame sequences. Models underestimated out-of-frame TCR alpha sharing in monozygotic twins. The study reached conclusions through statistical analysis that was cross-sectional, not following the same donors.

The same data also went into a second study, on yellow fever vaccine responses in identical twins.

This clonotype originated in a woman aged 18-30 years in good health. Sequenced: PBMCs.

CDR3 sequence (DNA): TGTGCCAGCAGCAAAGTCCGGTCAGGAGACCCTAGCACAGATACGCAGTATTTT. This gives the protein CASSKVRSGDPSTDTQYF. J is TRBJ2-3 and V is TRBV21-1. TRBV21-1 is deemed a pseudogene. The CDR3 runs to 18 residues.